What follows is one TCR beta chain and its context. What the recovered Cohort 3 donors had was two negative PCRs, clearance, or symptom resolution. Study processing details: How many nucleated cells were present was estimated from reference gene primer amplification. Produced via immunoSEQ multiplex PCR; TCRdb's table is partial and in-frame only. V and J calls and clone size follow that table, whereas D and trimming were derived from the DNA. The table lists hundreds of thousands of clones, 85% of them singletons, with about 17% in the top ten. This sample is drawn from a study of blood T cell repertoires in COVID-19. Trimming took off 1 base at V and 5 bases at J, with 5 bases between the two ends. From germline, CDR1 is LGHNA and CDR2 YNFKEQ. There are 13 residues in the CDR3.

Sequencing was performed on PBMCs or T cells enriched from blood (not recorded which). The TCR sequence derives from a man aged 40-50 years who had recovered from COVID-19. The chain carries TRBV4-2 and TRBJ1-4, with no clear D. CDR3 residues: CASSQVSNEKLFF. CDR3 nucleotide sequence: TGTGCCAGCAGCCAAGTGAGCAATGAAAAACTGTTTTTT.